This T cell receptor (beta chain) derives from a study of OX40 agonist ivuxolimab in advanced cancers. Germline CDR1 and CDR2: LNHNV and YYDKDF (reference sequence). The CDR3 length is 14 residues. V trimming: 5 bases; J trimming: 5 bases; junction bases outside the gene matches: 6. Libraries were prepared by immunoSEQ multiplex PCR; TCRdb keeps only in-frame clonotypes and omits some of them. The data hold 55,000 to 80,000 clones, with about 92% observed a single time. This sequence originates from an adult with an advanced solid tumor such as melanoma, head and neck, liver or kidney cancer. The chain employs TRBV15 and TRBJ2-5; 9 bases match TRBD1. Sequencing used CD4+ or CD8+ T cells sorted from blood, obtained in a trial of the OX40 agonist ivuxolimab. The CDR3 spells CATSRDRAGETQYF. Here the CDR3 DNA reads TGTGCCACCAGCCGGGACAGGGCGGGGGAGACCCAGTACTTC.